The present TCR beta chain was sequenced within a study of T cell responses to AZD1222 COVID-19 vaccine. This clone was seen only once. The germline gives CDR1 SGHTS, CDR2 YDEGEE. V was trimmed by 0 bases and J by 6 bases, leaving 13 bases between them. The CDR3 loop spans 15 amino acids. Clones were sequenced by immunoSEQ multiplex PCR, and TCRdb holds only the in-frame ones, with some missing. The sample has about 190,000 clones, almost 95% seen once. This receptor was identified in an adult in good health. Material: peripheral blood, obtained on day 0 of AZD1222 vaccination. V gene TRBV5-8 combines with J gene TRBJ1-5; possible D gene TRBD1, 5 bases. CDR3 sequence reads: CASSLEGRSSQPQHF. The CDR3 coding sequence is TGTGCCAGCAGCTTGGAGGGGCGATCTAGTCAGCCCCAGCATTTT.